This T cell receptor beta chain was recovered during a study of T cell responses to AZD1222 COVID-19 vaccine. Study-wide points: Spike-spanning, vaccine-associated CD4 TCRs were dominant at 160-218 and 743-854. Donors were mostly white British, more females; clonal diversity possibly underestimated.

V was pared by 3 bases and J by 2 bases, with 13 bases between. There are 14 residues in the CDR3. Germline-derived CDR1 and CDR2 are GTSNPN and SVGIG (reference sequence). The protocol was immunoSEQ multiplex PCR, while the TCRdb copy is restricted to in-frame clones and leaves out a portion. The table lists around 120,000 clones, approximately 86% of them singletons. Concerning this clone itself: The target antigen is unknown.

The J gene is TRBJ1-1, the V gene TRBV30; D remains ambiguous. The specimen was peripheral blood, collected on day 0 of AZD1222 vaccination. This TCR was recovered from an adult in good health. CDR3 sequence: CAWSHPVGNTEAFF. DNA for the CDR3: TGTGCCTGGAGCCATCCCGTGGGCAACACTGAAGCTTTCTTT.